The present entry profiles one T cell receptor beta chain with its context. Its target is not known. The data are from a study of cytomegalovirus exposure and HLA in healthy donors. Donors sampled were nominally healthy, though unrecorded immune exposures were likely. Study-level points and caveats: There were several of the most significant clusters that appeared linked to common viral pathogens in a later analysis. Presence/absence analysis assumed near-uniform sequencing depth across donors.

The PCR had 60 Vbeta and 13 Jbeta primers. Generated by immunoSEQ multiplex PCR, the TCRdb table keeps only in-frame clones and is missing some. The sample yields fewer than 120,000 clones, roughly 86% seen once. V was pared by 7 bases and J by 2 bases, with 3 bases of the junction left unmatched. Germline V gives CDR1 LNHDA, CDR2 SQIVND (reference sequence). The CDR3 is made up of 16 amino acids. The chain links TRBV19 to TRBJ1-6; 12 positions match TRBD1. Sequencing input: PBMCs. This TCR derives from a man aged 40-50 years in good health and CMV-seronegative. The CDR3 DNA reads TGTGCCAGTATCGGGACAGGGGGCGCCTATAATTCACCCCTCCACTTT. It encodes CASIGTGGAYNSPLHF.